The clone carrying this T cell receptor (beta chain) appeared once. Its antigen is not identified. Researchers secured at least one pre-ART and at least two post-ART PBMC samples from each donor. J gave up 3 bases and V 3 bases, and 9 bases lay outside the gene matches. CDR1 SGHVS and CDR2 FQNEAQ come from the germline V gene. The CDR3 consists of 16 residues. Run at survey level, the immunoSEQ assay was version v3.0. Each sample had sequencing targeting about 40,000-55,000 T-cell genomes. Assay: immunoSEQ multiplex PCR; the TCRdb copy retains only in-frame clones and omits some. Of under 20,000 clones in the sample, less than 80% were seen once. The data originate from a study of long-term antiretroviral therapy in people with HIV. Study-wide findings and caveats: After ART, diversity increased yet remained lower than transplant donor controls. Samples were collected from about 2004 to 2018 under possibly less effective ART regimens.

The sample consisted of unsorted PBMCs, taken 0.3 years after starting antiretroviral therapy. The chain combines TRBV7-8 with TRBJ2-3; 7 bases line up with TRBD1. The TCR originated in a woman between 50 and 59 years old with HIV. CDR3 nucleotides: TGTGCCAGCAGCTTCTTAGGGACAGAGGGAACAGATACGCAGTATTTT. Translation gives CASSFLGTEGTDTQYF.